A single TCR beta chain is shown here with its context. The CDR3 totals 14 residues. Trimming cost V 2 bases and J 1 base; bases outside gene matches: 1. The germline V gene has CDR1 GTSNPN and CDR2 SVGIG (reference sequence). The record originates from a study of T-cell reconstitution after alpha-beta-depleted transplantation in children. This sample's TCRbeta library carried unique molecular identifier barcodes. TCRdb re-derived calls from the PCR reads in MiXCR, one entry per CDR3 protein. Here the sample spans about 350,000 distinct CDR3 sequences, around 15% being singletons. Sequenced here: PBMCs, mostly from graft donor cells, sampled 360 days after TCRalphabeta/CD19-depleted stem cell transplant. The clonotype was recovered from a male patient between 2 and 9 years old who had a stem cell transplant for acute lymphoblastic leukemia, so the T cells may come from the graft donor. The chain couples TRBV30 to TRBJ2-2; 7 positions match TRBD1. In DNA, the CDR3 is TGTGCCTGGAGTTGGACAGGGAACACCGGGGAGCTGTTTTTT. Translating it yields CAWSWTGNTGELFF.